This T cell receptor (beta chain) appears in the sequencing data of a study of blood T cell repertoires in COVID-19. CDR1 and CDR2 from the germline V gene are SNHLY and FYNNEI. CDR3 length: 15 amino acids. V gave up 7 bases and J gave up 0 bases; unmatched junction bases: 5. Repertoires were generated with immunoSEQ multiplex PCR, while TCRdb's copy carries only in-frame clones and drops some. The data contain about 160,000 clones, around 83% of them singletons. The chain combines TRBV2 with TRBJ1-5, with 8 positions matching TRBD1. Source material: peripheral blood. This sequence was found in a man between 65 and 80 years old who had recovered from COVID-19. CDR3 coding DNA: TGTGCCAGCAACCTACAGGGGGGTAGCAATCAGCCCCAGCATTTT. It encodes CASNLQGGSNQPQHF.